This TCR beta chain is from a study of T cells in localized non-small cell lung cancer. Points from the study as a whole: Sequencing was limited to one tumor region, leaving the possibility of heterogeneity open. Among blood samples, higher T cell density accompanied longer overall survival.

About this clone: Its antigen is currently unknown.

Clones were read by immunoSEQ multiplex PCR, and TCRdb kept only the in-frame ones, dropping some. The sample has 8,000 or so clones, 85% to 95% seen once; the top ten hold around 3%. Between the trimmed V and J ends, which lost 2 bases and 5 bases, there was a span of 9 bases. CDR1 and CDR2 from the germline V gene are ENHRY and SYGVKD. The CDR3 contains 13 residues. The TCR comes from a woman aged 40 to 75 with stage I lung adenocarcinoma. This material consisted of peripheral blood, taken before any cancer treatment. V gene TRBV10-3 combines with J gene TRBJ2-5; D call uncertain. The CDR3 nucleotides read TGTGCCATCAGTGAGACGATGGGGGAGACCCAGTACTTC. This encodes CAISETMGETQYF.